This entry features one T cell receptor beta chain sequence. Its antigen is unidentified. In germline, CDR1 is LNHDA, CDR2 SQIVND (reference sequence). The CDR3 totals 16 residues. The J segment lost 2 bases and the V segment lost 5 bases, leaving 5 bases of the junction unmatched. The sample originates from a study of T cell responses to AZD1222 COVID-19 vaccine. Study observations and caveats: Two AZD1222 administrations were followed by greater Spike-specific TCR breadth and depth.

Generated by immunoSEQ multiplex PCR, the TCRdb table keeps only in-frame clones and is missing some. The profile shows roughly 110,000 clones, around nine tenths of them singletons. The chain links TRBV19 to TRBJ2-5, with 13 bases matching TRBD2. The TCR was taken from an adult in good health. The sample here was peripheral blood, taken on day 0 of AZD1222 vaccination. The CDR3 coding sequence is TGTGCCAGTAGTGCAAGACTAGCGGGGGGACAAGAGACCCAGTACTTC. This gives the protein CASSARLAGGQETQYF.